A selection of T cell receptor beta chains follows, all from one sample in a study of spatial heterogeneity in lung cancer. TCRdb passed the 5' RACE reads through MiXCR, listing each CDR3 protein once. Among under 150,000 distinct CDR3 sequences listed, 11% were seen once. Sample: PBMCs, taken at follow-up. These receptor sequences come from a female donor with early-stage non-small cell lung cancer. CDR3s include the opening cysteine and the closing phenylalanine or tryptophan. A D gene is named only where the DNA matches it firmly. Clone sizes are given selectively: once, few, many, or a class where the clone is expanded.

v_gene,abundance,j_gene,d_gene,CDR3nt,CDR3aa
TRBV20-1,NA,TRBJ2-3,TRBD2,TGCAGTGCTAGAAGGGGCGGGAGGGCTGCAGATACGCAGTATTTT,CSARRGGRAADTQYF
TRBV5-1,many,TRBJ2-3,NA,TGCGCCAGCAGCTTGGTTTCGGGTCCAAGCACAGATACGCAGTATTTT,CASSLVSGPSTDTQYF
TRBV11-3,many,TRBJ2-1,TRBD2,TGTGCCAGCAGAACAGCAACTAGCGGGAGCTATGAGCAGTTCTTC,CASRTATSGSYEQFF
TRBV7-9,many,TRBJ1-5,NA,TGTGCCAGCAGCCTACAGGAGTATCAGCCCCAGCATTTT,CASSLQEYQPQHF
TRBV6-6,few,TRBJ2-1,NA,TGTGCCAGCACCGAGTTTGGAGGGGATGAGCAGTTCTTC,CASTEFGGDEQFF
TRBV6-6,NA,TRBJ1-3,NA,TGTGCCAGCAGCGGCGGGACGTACTCTGGAAACACCATATATTTT,CASSGGTYSGNTIYF
TRBV29-1,NA,TRBJ2-1,NA,TGCAGCGGCGCACCCTCAGGGATCTATGAGCAGTTCTTC,CSGAPSGIYEQFF
TRBV28,NA,TRBJ2-5,NA,TGTGCCAGCAGGCTAGCGAAGGGTGAGACCCAGTACTTC,CASRLAKGETQYF
TRBV18,NA,TRBJ2-3,NA,TGTGCCAGCTCACCACGAGTCACAGATACGCAGTATTTT,CASSPRVTDTQYF
TRBV18,NA,TRBJ2-5,TRBD1,TGTGCCAGCTCTCCGGGACAGCATTCGGAGACCCAGTACTTC,CASSPGQHSETQYF
TRBV5-1,NA,TRBJ2-1,NA,TGCGCCAGCAGCTTAGGGCGCGCGGCAGACAATGAGCAGTTCTTC,CASSLGRAADNEQFF
TRBV7-9,many,TRBJ1-4,NA,TGTGCCAGCAGCTTAGGAGGGGGAAATGAAAAACTGTTTTTT,CASSLGGGNEKLFF
TRBV19,NA,TRBJ2-1,TRBD2,TGTGCCAGTAGCCCGGAACTAGCGGGAAAAAGACAGGAGCAGTTCTTC,CASSPELAGKRQEQFF
TRBV12-5,NA,TRBJ2-2,NA,TGTGCTAGTGGTTTCCGGGATCCGAACACCGGGGAGCTGTTTTTT,CASGFRDPNTGELFF
TRBV29-1,many,TRBJ2-3,NA,TGCAGCGTCTCAACGGGAACTGTCACAGATACGCAGTATTTT,CSVSTGTVTDTQYF
TRBV6-2/TRBV6-3,few,TRBJ2-3,NA,TGTGCCAGCAGGGAATTGGACATCACAGATACGCAGTATTTT,CASRELDITDTQYF
TRBV7-9,NA,TRBJ1-2,NA,TGTGCCAGCAGCTTAGCGAAGAACTATGGCTACACCTTC,CASSLAKNYGYTF
TRBV4-2,many,TRBJ1-4,TRBD1,TGTGCCAGCAGCCTCGGACAGGGGATAGGCGAAAAACTGTTTTTT,CASSLGQGIGEKLFF
TRBV28,many,TRBJ1-5,NA,TGTGCCAGCAGTTTGTCGGGTGCGGGCCCGTCCGGGTCCCAGCATTTT,CASSLSGAGPSGSQHF
TRBV7-9,many,TRBJ1-4,TRBD1,TGTGCCAGCAGCTCGGGACAGGGTCTTGAAAAACTGTTTTTT,CASSSGQGLEKLFF
TRBV27,few,TRBJ1-5,NA,TGTGCCAGCAGTCCGTACCAGGGGAGTCAGCCCCAGCATTTT,CASSPYQGSQPQHF
TRBV11-2,few,TRBJ1-6,TRBD1,TGTGCCAGCAGCCCTGACAGGGCCAGCTCCTATAATTCACCCCTCCACTTT,CASSPDRASSYNSPLHF
TRBV18,few,TRBJ2-6,NA,TGTGCCAGCTCACCACCTGTGCAGGCGGCTGGGGCCAACGTCCTGACTTTC,CASSPPVQAAGANVLTF
TRBV6-2/TRBV6-3,NA,TRBJ2-3,TRBD2,TGTGCCAGCGCCCAGCGGGAGGTTAGCACAGATACGCAGTATTTT,CASAQREVSTDTQYF
TRBV12-3/TRBV12-4,many,TRBJ2-5,TRBD1,TGTGCCAGCAGTTCGGACAGGGAAGAAGAGACCCAGTACTTC,CASSSDREEETQYF
TRBV29-1,many,TRBJ2-5,NA,TGCAGCTTCCTGGGTTACCAAGAGACCCAGTACTTC,CSFLGYQETQYF
TRBV24-1,NA,TRBJ1-1,NA,TGTGCCACCAGGGGGGCAGGGAGGAGAGCTTTCTTT,CATRGAGRRAFF
TRBV7-9,NA,TRBJ2-7,NA,TGTGCCAGCAGCTCCGGCGGGACAGCTATTTACGAGCAGTACTTC,CASSSGGTAIYEQYF
TRBV28,few,TRBJ2-4,NA,TGTGCCAGCAGTTATTCCTTAGCCAAAAACATTCAGTACTTC,CASSYSLAKNIQYF
TRBV15,few,TRBJ2-3,NA,TGTGCCACCAGCAGAGAAGCAAGTACCCGTGGCACAGATACGCAGTATTTT,CATSREASTRGTDTQYF
TRBV5-1,NA,TRBJ2-2,TRBD2,TGCGCCAGCACCCCGGGACTACCGAACACCGGGGAGCTGTTTTTT,CASTPGLPNTGELFF
TRBV5-1,NA,TRBJ2-5,TRBD2,TGCGCCAGCAGCTTGGGGACTAGCGGGAGCCAAGAGACCCAGTACTTC,CASSLGTSGSQETQYF
TRBV6-1,once,TRBJ2-1,NA,TGTGCCAGCAGCCCTCCGGGAGCGTTTAATGAGCAGTTCTTC,CASSPPGAFNEQFF
TRBV7-3,NA,TRBJ2-1,NA,TGTGCCAGCGGGGTAGGGAGCTCCTACAATGAGCAGTTCTTC,CASGVGSSYNEQFF
TRBV11-3,many,TRBJ2-1,NA,TGTGCCAGCAGCTTACAGGGCAGCTCCTACAATGAGCAGTTCTTC,CASSLQGSSYNEQFF
TRBV7-9,NA,TRBJ1-1,TRBD1,TGTGCCAGCAGCCAACAGGGGACAAACACTGAAGCTTTCTTT,CASSQQGTNTEAFF
TRBV10-3,many,TRBJ2-3,NA,TGTGCCATGTCGAGGGAGACCACAGATACGCAGTATTTT,CAMSRETTDTQYF
TRBV5-1,NA,TRBJ2-1,NA,TGCGCCAGCATCTCTGGAACAGACCGCAATGAGCAGTTCTTC,CASISGTDRNEQFF
TRBV2,many,TRBJ2-3,NA,TGTGCCAGCAGTGATTTCTGGGCAGAACGACGCACAGATACGCAGTATTTT,CASSDFWAERRTDTQYF
TRBV30,many,TRBJ2-1,TRBD2,TGTGCCGTTCCGGCTAGCGGGAGGGCCTATGTTGAGCAGTTCTTC,CAVPASGRAYVEQFF